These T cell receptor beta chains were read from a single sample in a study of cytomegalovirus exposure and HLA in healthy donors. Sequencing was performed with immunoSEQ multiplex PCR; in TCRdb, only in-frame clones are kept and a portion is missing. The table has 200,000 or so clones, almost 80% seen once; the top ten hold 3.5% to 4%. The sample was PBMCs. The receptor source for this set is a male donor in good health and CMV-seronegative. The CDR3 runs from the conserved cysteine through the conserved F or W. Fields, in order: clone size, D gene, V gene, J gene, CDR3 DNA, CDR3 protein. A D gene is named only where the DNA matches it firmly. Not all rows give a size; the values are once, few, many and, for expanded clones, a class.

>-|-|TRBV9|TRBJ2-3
TGTGCCAGCGGAGGCCACCCCCGGGGTAGCACAGATACGCAGTATTTT
CASGGHPRGSTDTQYF
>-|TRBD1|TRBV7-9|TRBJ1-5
TGTGCCAGCAGCTTAGCCCTAGGGGGCAGGGGTCAGCCCCAGCATTTT
CASSLALGGRGQPQHF
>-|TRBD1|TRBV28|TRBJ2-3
TGTGCCAGCAGTCCTTACCGGGACAGGGGGCATGATACGCAGTATTTT
CASSPYRDRGHDTQYF
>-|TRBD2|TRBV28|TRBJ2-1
TGTGCCAGCAGTTTGGGTTTAATGGGACTAGGCGGCAATGAGCAGTTCTTC
CASSLGLMGLGGNEQFF
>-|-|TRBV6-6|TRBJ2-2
TGTGCCAGCAGTTACACGGGGGACGGGGAGCTGTTTTTT
CASSYTGDGELFF
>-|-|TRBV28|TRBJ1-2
TGTGCCAGCAGTTTGTCAGGGGTGAATGGCTACACCTTC
CASSLSGVNGYTF
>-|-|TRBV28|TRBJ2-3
TGTGCCAGCAGTTCCCCAGGTCGCACAGATACGCAGTATTTT
CASSSPGRTDTQYF
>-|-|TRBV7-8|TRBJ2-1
TGTGCCAGCAGCCGAACGGGGGCCTACAATGAGCAGTTCTTC
CASSRTGAYNEQFF
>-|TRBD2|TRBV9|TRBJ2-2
TGTGCCAGCAGCGTTGGGACTACCAACACCGGGGAGCTGTTTTTT
CASSVGTTNTGELFF
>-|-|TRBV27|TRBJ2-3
TGTGCCAGCAATACGGCGGGCCCGGGTACGCAGTATTTT
CASNTAGPGTQYF
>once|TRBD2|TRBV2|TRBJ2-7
TGTGCCAGCAGGCCAAGTGGGGGGGGTTACGAGCAGTACTTC
CASRPSGGGYEQYF
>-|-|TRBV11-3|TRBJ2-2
TGTGCCAGCAGCTTAAGGGGCCCGGATTCCGGGGAGCTGTTTTTT
CASSLRGPDSGELFF
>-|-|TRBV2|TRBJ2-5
TGTGCCGGGAGCGGATTGCAAGAGACCCAGTACTTC
CAGSGLQETQYF
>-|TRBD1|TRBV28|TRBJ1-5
TGTGCCAGCAGTCCGACAGGGGGGCAGCCCCAGCATTTT
CASSPTGGQPQHF
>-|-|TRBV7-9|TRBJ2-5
TGTGCCAGCAGCTTAGTACAGGGCCAAGAGACCCAGTACTTC
CASSLVQGQETQYF
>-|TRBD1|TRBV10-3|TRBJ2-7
TGTGCCATCCAGGGACAGGGAAACGGGGAAGGATACGAGCAGTACTTC
CAIQGQGNGEGYEQYF
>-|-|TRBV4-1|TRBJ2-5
TGCGCCAGCAGCCTTAGCGGTGGGAGGGGGGGAGTGGAGACCCAGTACTTC
CASSLSGGRGGVETQYF
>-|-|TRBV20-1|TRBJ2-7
TGCAGTGCTCCCGAGGCCTACGAGCAGTACTTC
CSAPEAYEQYF
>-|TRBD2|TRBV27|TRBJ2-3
TGTGCCAGCAGTTCCCTAGCGGGAGGGAGGGGGAGCACAGATACGCAGTATTTT
CASSSLAGGRGSTDTQYF
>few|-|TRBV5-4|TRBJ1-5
TGTGCCAGCAGCTTGGCCGGGGGTAATCAGCCCCAGCATTTT
CASSLAGGNQPQHF
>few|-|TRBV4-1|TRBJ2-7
TGCGCCAGCAGCCCCACGGGGAGTTTGCCTCCGGGCTACGAGCAGTACTTC
CASSPTGSLPPGYEQYF
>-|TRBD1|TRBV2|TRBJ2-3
TGTGCCAGCAGTTTTAGACAGGGCGCAGATACGCAGTATTTT
CASSFRQGADTQYF
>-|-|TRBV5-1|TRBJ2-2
TGCGCCAGCAGCTTGAGACAGGCGTCGAACACCGGGGAGCTGTTTTTT
CASSLRQASNTGELFF
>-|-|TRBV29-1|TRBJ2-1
TGCAGCGTCTCGTCAGGGGCTAGGAAAAATGAGCAGTTCTTC
CSVSSGARKNEQFF
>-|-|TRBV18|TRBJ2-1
TGTGCCAGCTCACCGACGACGGACAGCTGGTTCTTC
CASSPTTDSWFF
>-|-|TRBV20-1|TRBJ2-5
TGCAGTGCTCAGGGCCAAGAGACCCAGTACTTC
CSAQGQETQYF
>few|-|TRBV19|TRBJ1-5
TGTGCCAGTAGTATCCTGCGGGGCAATCAGCCCCAGCATTTT
CASSILRGNQPQHF
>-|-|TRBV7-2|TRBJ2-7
TGTGCCAGCAGCCCCGCGGACTCCTACGAGCAGTACTTC
CASSPADSYEQYF
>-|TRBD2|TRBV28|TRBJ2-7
TGTGCCAGCAGACTAGCGGGTCCCTACGAGCAGTACTTC
CASRLAGPYEQYF
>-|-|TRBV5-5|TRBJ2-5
TGTGCCAGCAGCTTGGTGGGTGGAGGAGAGACCCAGTACTTC
CASSLVGGGETQYF
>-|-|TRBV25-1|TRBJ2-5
TGTGCCAGCAGTGTTGGGCAGGGGAAGACCCAGTACTTC
CASSVGQGKTQYF
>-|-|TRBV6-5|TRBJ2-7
TGTGCCAGCACCCGGGAGGGGACAGCCTCCTACGAGCAGTACTTC
CASTREGTASYEQYF
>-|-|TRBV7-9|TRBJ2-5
TGTGCCAGCAGCTTCCCGGGCAGGGCGGAGACCCAGTACTTC
CASSFPGRAETQYF
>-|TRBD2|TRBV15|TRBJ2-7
TGTGCCACCAGCAGAGAAGCGGGAGGGCAGTACGAGCAGTACTTC
CATSREAGGQYEQYF
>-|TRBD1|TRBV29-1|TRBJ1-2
TGCAGCGTTGCTCGTCAGGGGGACGGCTACACCTTC
CSVARQGDGYTF
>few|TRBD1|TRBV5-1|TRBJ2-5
TGCGCCAGCAGCTTTGACAGGGCTTTCCAGTACTTC
CASSFDRAFQYF
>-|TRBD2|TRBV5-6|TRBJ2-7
TGTGCCAGCAGCTTGTCTAGCGGGTTGTCCTACGAGCAGTACTTC
CASSLSSGLSYEQYF
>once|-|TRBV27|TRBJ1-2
TGTGCCAGCAGTTTAAACTGGGCCCAGGCCCCCTATGGCTACACCTTC
CASSLNWAQAPYGYTF
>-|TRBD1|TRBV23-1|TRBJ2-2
TGCGCCAGCAGTCAATCTGGGACAGGGTTGAACACCGGGGAGCTGTTTTTT
CASSQSGTGLNTGELFF
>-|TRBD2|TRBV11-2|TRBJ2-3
TGTGCCAGCAGCTTAACCACGGGGGGAGATACGCAGTATTTT
CASSLTTGGDTQYF
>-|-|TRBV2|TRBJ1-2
TGTGCCAGCAATGTCCGCGCCCCCGCTGATTACTATGGCTACACCTTC
CASNVRAPADYYGYTF
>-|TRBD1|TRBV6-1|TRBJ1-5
TGTGCCAGCAGTGCGGGGACAGCAAGATCGGATCAGCCCCAGCATTTT
CASSAGTARSDQPQHF
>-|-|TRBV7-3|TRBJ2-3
TGTGCCAGCAGCAACGCCCGGGGGAGGACAGATACGCAGTATTTT
CASSNARGRTDTQYF
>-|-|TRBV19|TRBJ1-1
TGTGCCAGTAGTATGGGGGGCACTGAAGCTTTCTTT
CASSMGGTEAFF
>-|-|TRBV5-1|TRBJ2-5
TGCGCCAGCAGCTTGTCGTCGGGTTACCAAGAGACCCAGTACTTC
CASSLSSGYQETQYF
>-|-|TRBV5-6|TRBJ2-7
TGTGCCAGCAGCCCCTATGCTGGGGGGAACTCCTACGAGCAGTACTTC
CASSPYAGGNSYEQYF
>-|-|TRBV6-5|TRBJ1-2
TGTGCCAGCACCGCGAGGCAGGGTATGGGTGGCTACACCTTC
CASTARQGMGGYTF
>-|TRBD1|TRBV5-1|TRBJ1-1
TGCGCCAGCAGCTTGGGGACGGGACAGGGTGGGACTGAAGCTTTCTTT
CASSLGTGQGGTEAFF
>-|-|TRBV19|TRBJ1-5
TGTGCCAGTAGTATACAATTTCGAGGACCCAGGGGCCAGCCCCAGCATTTT
CASSIQFRGPRGQPQHF
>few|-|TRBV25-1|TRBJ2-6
TGTGCCAGCAGTGGCTCAGGGGCGGTTGGCGGGGCCAACGTCCTGACTTTC
CASSGSGAVGGANVLTF
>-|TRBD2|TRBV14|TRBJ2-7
TGTGCCAGCAGCCGAAGACTAGCGGGGTCCTTGGGATCCTACGAGCAGTACTTC
CASSRRLAGSLGSYEQYF